The 26 T cell receptor beta chains listed next were all sequenced from one sample in a study of T-cell memory formation after mild COVID-19. Each CDR3 protein is one row after TCRdb ran MiXCR on the 5' RACE reads. The data hold about 250,000 distinct CDR3 sequences, with roughly 15% observed a single time. The sample comprised PBMCs or a T cell subset sorted from them (not recorded which). Receptors originate from a man aged 18 to 30 who had mild COVID-19 (a few samples of this study predate the infection). Cell type and time point are not known.

The rearrangement joins TRBV11-3 to TRBJ2-3, with D perhaps TRBD2 (7 bases). CDR1 and CDR2 from the germline V gene are SGHNT and YENEEA. With 3 bases removed from V and 1 base from J, the gap between germline ends came to 11 bases. The CDR3 is 15 residues long. CDR3 loop: CASSLGRGRTDTQYF. The CDR3 DNA reads TGTGCCAGCAGCTTGGGGCGGGGGCGCACAGATACGCAGTATTTT.

V usage is TRBV29-1 and J usage is TRBJ1-1; D is unresolved. This CDR3 has 13 residues. V gave up 3 bases and J gave up 1 base, with 9 bases separating them. Germline V gives CDR1 SQVTM, CDR2 ANQGSEA. In DNA form, the CDR3 reads TGCAGCGTTGAGGGCGTGGGGAACACTGAAGCTTTCTTT. Translated: CSVEGVGNTEAFF.

At least ten counts were recorded for this clonotype. This chain links TRBV5-1 with TRBJ2-1; the D is unclear. The CDR3 spans 16 residues. With 4 bases removed from V and 3 bases from J, the gap between germline ends came to 17 bases. Per germline, CDR1 SGHRS and CDR2 YFSETQ. The CDR3 is CASSRTSVGDYNEQFF. Written as DNA, the CDR3 is TGCGCCAGCAGCCGAACCTCGGTCGGAGACTACAATGAGCAGTTCTTC.

This clonotype was detected a few times. V and J are TRBV7-2 and TRBJ1-2; D possibly corresponds to TRBD1 (5 bases). The CDR3 is made up of 16 amino acids. Germline V gene data show CDR1 as SGHTA and CDR2 as FQGNSA. Trimming cost V 5 bases and J 8 bases, with 24 bases left between them. In DNA form, the CDR3 reads TGTGCCAGCAGCGCACACCTGGGACCGCTCACTAACGGCTACACCTTC. It encodes CASSAHLGPLTNGYTF.

Ten or more counts support this clonotype. J is TRBJ1-1 and V is TRBV20-1; D is undetermined. V was cut by 6 bases and J by 1 base, with 9 bases left in between. Germline-derived CDR1 and CDR2 are DFQATT and SNEGSKA (reference sequence). The CDR3 runs 12 residues. DNA of the CDR3: TGCAGTGCACTCCCGGGGAACACTGAAGCTTTCTTT. This gives the protein CSALPGNTEAFF.

This clonotype showed up just a few times. The chain is built from TRBV20-1 and TRBJ2-2; D may be TRBD1 (6 bases). Germline values: CDR1 DFQATT, CDR2 SNEGSKA (reference sequence). Deletions cut 1 base from V and 4 bases from J, with 13 bases between. The CDR3 covers 15 residues. CDR3 residues: CSARGGNRATGELFF. The DNA of the CDR3 is TGCAGTGCTAGAGGGGGGAACAGGGCCACCGGGGAGCTGTTTTTT.

J is TRBJ1-5 and V is TRBV7-9; 7 bases agree with TRBD1. The CDR3 consists of 16 residues. Germline CDR1 reads SEHNR; CDR2 reads FQNEAQ (reference sequence). Trimming took 1 base from V and 2 from J; bases not matched to a gene: 5. The CDR3 coding sequence is TGTGCCAGCAGCTTAGGGACAGGCGCGGGCAATCAGCCCCAGCATTTT. Residues: CASSLGTGAGNQPQHF.

This clonotype occurred a few times. This sequence joins TRBV29-1 and TRBJ1-1; D may be TRBD1 (6 bases). Germline CDR1 reads SQVTM; CDR2 reads ANQGSEA. The CDR3 consists of 14 residues. Trimming took 5 bases from V and 1 from J, leaving 14 bases between them. CDR3: CSVTRQDRNTEAFF. In nucleotides, the CDR3 is TGCAGCGTTACCCGACAGGACCGGAACACTGAAGCTTTCTTT.

This clonotype occurred a few times. The chain carries TRBV20-1 and TRBJ1-2, with D possibly matching TRBD1 (6 bases). Trimming removed 3 bases at V and 3 bases at J, with 14 bases between. From germline, CDR1 is DFQATT and CDR2 SNEGSKA (reference sequence). This CDR3 is 14 amino acids long. CDR3 region: CSASPKGEDYGYTF. CDR3 DNA sequence: TGCAGTGCTAGCCCGAAGGGGGAAGACTATGGCTACACCTTC.

This clonotype occurred a few times. The J gene is TRBJ2-5, the V gene TRBV11-2; TRBD1 matches at 8 bases. CDR3 size: 13 residues. Germline trimming cut 5 bases from V and 7 bases from J; bases unmatched to any gene: 6. Germline loops: CDR1 SGHAT, CDR2 FQNNGV. Here the CDR3 reads CASSVQGAGTQYF. The CDR3 region has the DNA TGTGCCAGCAGCGTTCAGGGGGCTGGGACCCAGTACTTC.

The gene calls are TRBV30 and TRBJ2-1; 10 bases are shared with TRBD2. The CDR3 extends over 14 amino acids. Germline V CDR1 and CDR2: GTSNPN, SVGIG (reference sequence). With 5 bases clipped from V and 10 bases from J, the junction kept 11 bases outside the gene matches. CDR3 DNA: TGTGCCTGGGGAAAGCGGGGGGGCCGGGAGGAGCAGTTCTTC. Amino acid sequence: CAWGKRGGREEQFF. Drawing the rest from reference TRBV30 and TRBJ2-1, the complete variable domain is SQTIHQWPATLVQPVGSPLSLECTVEGTSNPNLYWYRQAAGRGLQLLFYSVGIGQISSEVPQNLSASRPQDRQFILSSKKLLLSDSGFYLCAWGKRGGREEQFFGPGTRLTVL.

This clonotype occurred a few times. The gene calls are TRBV7-2 and TRBJ1-1, with D possibly being TRBD1 (5 bases). CDR1 is SGHTA, CDR2 FQGNSA, per germline. This CDR3 spans 14 amino acids. Trimming stripped 5 bases from V and 5 bases from J, with 15 bases between. The CDR3 DNA sequence: TGTGCCAGCAGCCTCTCGACAGTCGTGACTGAAGCTTTCTTT. Translating it yields CASSLSTVVTEAFF.

This clonotype was seen more than once but under ten times. The chain joins TRBV7-6 to TRBJ2-6; D remains unclear. The CDR3 is 13 residues long. V lost 5 bases, J lost 4 bases, and 6 bases lay in between. CDR1 and CDR2 (germline): SGHVS, FNYEAQ. The CDR3 loop is CASSRAGANVLTF. CDR3 coding DNA: TGTGCCAGCAGCAGGGCGGGGGCCAACGTCCTGACTTTC.

The chain is built from TRBV9 and TRBJ1-6; D ambiguous. Trimming pared 0 bases from V and 4 bases from J, leaving 8 bases between. Germline-derived CDR1 and CDR2 are SGDLS and YYNGEE. The CDR3 is 15 residues long. CDR3 in amino acids: CASSVGERYNSPLHF. The CDR3, as DNA: TGTGCCAGCAGCGTAGGTGAGAGGTATAATTCACCCCTCCACTTT.

Many counts were recorded for this clonotype. The chain employs TRBV20-1 and TRBJ1-5; D uncertain. The CDR3 has 14 amino acids. V lost 1 base to trimming and J lost 4 bases, with 11 bases between them. Germline CDR1 reads DFQATT; CDR2 reads SNEGSKA (reference sequence). As DNA, the CDR3 is TGCAGTGCTAGAGTCGGCCTCGATAATCAGCCCCAGCATTTT. It encodes CSARVGLDNQPQHF.

This clonotype has just a few counts. The rearrangement uses TRBV19 and TRBJ2-7, with 11 positions matching TRBD1. This CDR3 spans 16 amino acids. The germline gives CDR1 LNHDA, CDR2 SQIVND (reference sequence). Trimming at V came to 9 bases and at J to 3 bases, leaving 13 bases not matched to a gene. The CDR3: CASQWSTGTGGYEQYF. CDR3 sequence (DNA): TGTGCCAGCCAATGGAGCACCGGGACAGGGGGCTACGAGCAGTACTTC. Complete variable domain (other parts from reference TRBV19 and TRBJ2-7): DGGITQSPKYLFRKEGQNVTLSCEQNLNHDAMYWYRQDPGQGLRLIYYSQIVNDFQKGDIAEGYSVSREKKESFPLTVTSAQKNPTAFYLCASQWSTGTGGYEQYFGPGTRLTVT.

Details on this clonotype: A junction end diverges from the germline sequence, so it may reflect a read error. This chain connects TRBV6-6 to TRBJ2-1, with 7 bases identical to TRBD1. The CDR3 extends over 11 amino acids. The V gene's germline CDR1 is MNHNY and CDR2 SVGAGI (reference sequence). CDR3 amino acids: CASTPGQRLVF. CDR3 bases: TGTGCCAGTACGCCGGGACAGAGGTTGGTCTTC.

This clonotype has only a few counts. The DNA for the CDR3 is TGCGCCAGCTCTCGATGGGACAGGGATCATGGCTACACCTTC. Protein: CASSRWDRDHGYTF. The rearrangement joins TRBV5-1 to TRBJ1-2; 9 bases fit TRBD1. The germline gives CDR1 SGHRS, CDR2 YFSETQ. V shed 7 bases, J shed 6 bases, and the junction held 10 bases outside the gene matches. CDR3 size: 14 residues.

Here the CDR3 reads CATSDLRRTGDGNQPQHF. The DNA of the CDR3 is TGTGCCACCAGTGATTTGCGTAGGACAGGGGATGGCAATCAGCCCCAGCATTTT. The gene calls are TRBV24-1 and TRBJ1-5, with 9 bases matching TRBD1. Looked up from germline, CDR1 is KGHDR and CDR2 is SFDVKD. The CDR3 length is 18 residues. With V trimmed by 0 bases and J by 2 bases, 7 bases remained unmatched.

The chain employs TRBV12-3 or TRBV12-4 and TRBJ2-1; D possibly corresponds to TRBD2 (5 bases). The CDR3 length is 15 residues. V was trimmed by 6 bases and J by 6 bases, leaving 18 bases between them. CDR3 DNA: TGTGCCAGCAGCCCCCAGCGGCATCCTTCCAATGAGCAGTTCTTC. Translated, it gives CASSPQRHPSNEQFF.

This clonotype was detected many times. The rearrangement links TRBV2 to TRBJ1-4; 9 bases agree with TRBD1. Trimming took 6 bases from V and 7 from J; bases not matched to a gene: 6. Germline V gene data show CDR1 as SNHLY and CDR2 as FYNNEI. The CDR3 runs to 14 residues. The CDR3 nucleotides are TGTGCCAGCAGCGAGGACAGGGGCGGTGAAAAACTGTTTTTT. Its protein is CASSEDRGGEKLFF.

J is TRBJ2-3 and V is TRBV12-3 or TRBV12-4; 11 bases are shared with TRBD2. The ends lost 6 bases at V and 13 bases at J; junction bases unmatched: 9. The CDR3 is made up of 13 amino acids. As DNA, the CDR3 is TGTGCCAGCAGATCCTCTAGCGGGGGGTCGGAGTATTTT. This gives the protein CASRSSSGGSEYF.

The CDR3, as DNA: TGCGCCAGCAGCAAGGGGATGGGGAAAACTGAAGCTTTCTTT. It is translated as CASSKGMGKTEAFF. The V and J genes are TRBV5-1 and TRBJ1-1, with TRBD1 as a possible D gene (5 bases). The germline V gene has CDR1 SGHRS and CDR2 YFSETQ. Trimming shortened V by 4 bases and J by 5 bases, and 15 bases separated the two germline ends. The length of the CDR3 is 14 residues.

This clonotype was detected only a few times. J is TRBJ2-3 and V is TRBV6-2 or TRBV6-3; D not certain. With 2 bases removed from V and 3 bases from J, the gap between germline ends came to 6 bases. This CDR3 region has 13 residues. The germline V gene has CDR1 MNHEY and CDR2 SVGEGT. The CDR3 protein is CASSYAQTDTQYF. DNA of the CDR3: TGTGCCAGCAGTTACGCCCAGACAGATACGCAGTATTTT.

The chain has TRBV6-2 or TRBV6-3 and TRBJ2-7, with D unresolved. The CDR3 runs to 13 residues. From germline, CDR1 is MNHEY and CDR2 SVGEGT. V lost 6 bases and J 4 bases, leaving 13 bases between the germline ends. This chain's CDR3 is CASRGTDAYEQYV. CDR3 in DNA: TGTGCCAGCAGGGGAACAGACGCGTACGAGCAGTACGTC.

This clonotype was picked up a small number of times. This chain's CDR3 is CASSYSTRLAGGDTQYF. DNA of the CDR3: TGTGCCAGCAGTTACTCCACCCGACTAGCGGGGGGCGATACGCAGTATTTT. V gene TRBV6-5 combines with J gene TRBJ2-3, with TRBD2 matching over 13 bases. The CDR3 consists of 17 residues. Losses at the gene ends were 0 bases for V and 6 bases for J; bases not matched to a gene: 6. Germline V gives CDR1 MNHEY, CDR2 SVGAGI.